This entry is about one T cell receptor (beta chain). The antigen remains unidentified. Researchers ran the PCR with 60 Vbeta and 13 Jbeta primers. The repertoire was sequenced with immunoSEQ multiplex PCR; TCRdb's copy has only in-frame clones and lacks some. There are around 120,000 clones in the sample; about four fifths occur only once, and about 1.7% lies in the top ten. The entry originates in a study of cytomegalovirus exposure and HLA in healthy donors. Points from the study as a whole: Confirmation was obtained in vitro that a few CMV-associated chains are specific for CMV antigens. When a later analysis compared HLA-associated TCR beta chains with equally common others, the HLA-associated chains turned out to be more clonally expanded and to have lower generation probabilities.

The trim removed 2 bases at V and 4 bases at J, leaving 4 bases unmatched. This CDR3 has 14 residues. CDR1 and CDR2 (germline): SGHDT, YYEEEE. The sample comprised PBMCs. The sequence was collected from a man between 18 and 35 years old in good health and CMV-seronegative. The chain is built from TRBV5-6 and TRBJ1-2; 8 bases are shared with TRBD1. The CDR3 spells CASSFGQGGYGYTF. Written as DNA, the CDR3 is TGTGCCAGCAGCTTCGGACAGGGCGGCTATGGCTACACCTTC.